Listed below are T cell receptor beta chains from one sample, sequenced in a study of blood T cells in healthy people across ages. TCRdb re-analysed the 5' RACE reads in MiXCR, keeping a single row per CDR3 protein. Seen here are about 1.6 million distinct CDR3 sequences, about 31% observed once, and the top ten hold around 11%. The sample taken for sequencing was blood. The origin of the receptors is a woman in her twenties or thirties in good health. Both conserved end residues are part of each CDR3.

J: TRBJ2-2; V: TRBV27; CDR3: CASSFRQGAGTGELFF
J: TRBJ1-1; V: TRBV7-2; CDR3: CASSLVWGYTEAFF
J: TRBJ1-5; V: TRBV20-1; CDR3: CSGREGNQPQHF
J: TRBJ2-3; V: TRBV12-3/TRBV12-4; CDR3: CASSFSRVSTGTQYF
J: TRBJ2-1; V: TRBV11-2; CDR3: CASGSSPGEFF
J: TRBJ2-3; V: TRBV5-1; CDR3: CASSMWGETDTQYF
J: TRBJ2-1; V: TRBV12-3/TRBV12-4; CDR3: CAGVYGTSQTEQFF
J: TRBJ1-5; V: TRBV6-1; CDR3: CASSEALLAYSNQPQHF
J: TRBJ2-6; V: TRBV20-1; CDR3: CSARARAGANVLTF
J: -; V: TRBV20-1; CDR3: CSARPGQGPYEQYF
J: TRBJ2-7; V: TRBV7-9; CDR3: CASSYGGRVTYEQYF
J: TRBJ2-3; V: TRBV7-3; CDR3: CASSTTGARADTQYF
J: TRBJ2-3; V: TRBV3-1; CDR3: CASSQDGAGGPTTTQYF
J: TRBJ1-1; V: TRBV7-9; CDR3: CASSLSTANTEAFF
J: TRBJ2-1; V: TRBV20-1; CDR3: CSASGNYNEQFF
J: TRBJ1-5; V: TRBV6-2/TRBV6-3; CDR3: CASSSTGGSGQPQHF
J: TRBJ2-6; V: TRBV6-1; CDR3: CASSVGLAALDVLTF
J: TRBJ1-5; V: TRBV12-3/TRBV12-4; CDR3: CASRTGTGSTQPQHF
J: TRBJ2-7; V: TRBV7-7; CDR3: CASSPGLTPQYEQYF
J: TRBJ2-7; V: TRBV20-1; CDR3: CSAKADELLRSYEQYF
J: TRBJ2-3; V: TRBV10-1; CDR3: CASSEPGRGDPDTQYF
J: TRBJ2-6; V: TRBV7-2; CDR3: CASSLVSASSAGANVLTF
J: TRBJ2-7; V: TRBV10-3; CDR3: CAISSQRDRGYEQYF
J: TRBJ2-6; V: TRBV27; CDR3: CASSFRGGSGANVLTF
J: TRBJ2-2; V: TRBV6-5; CDR3: CASSYSRQQSNTGELFF
J: TRBJ2-2; V: TRBV4-2; CDR3: CASSQALWRGRTGELFF